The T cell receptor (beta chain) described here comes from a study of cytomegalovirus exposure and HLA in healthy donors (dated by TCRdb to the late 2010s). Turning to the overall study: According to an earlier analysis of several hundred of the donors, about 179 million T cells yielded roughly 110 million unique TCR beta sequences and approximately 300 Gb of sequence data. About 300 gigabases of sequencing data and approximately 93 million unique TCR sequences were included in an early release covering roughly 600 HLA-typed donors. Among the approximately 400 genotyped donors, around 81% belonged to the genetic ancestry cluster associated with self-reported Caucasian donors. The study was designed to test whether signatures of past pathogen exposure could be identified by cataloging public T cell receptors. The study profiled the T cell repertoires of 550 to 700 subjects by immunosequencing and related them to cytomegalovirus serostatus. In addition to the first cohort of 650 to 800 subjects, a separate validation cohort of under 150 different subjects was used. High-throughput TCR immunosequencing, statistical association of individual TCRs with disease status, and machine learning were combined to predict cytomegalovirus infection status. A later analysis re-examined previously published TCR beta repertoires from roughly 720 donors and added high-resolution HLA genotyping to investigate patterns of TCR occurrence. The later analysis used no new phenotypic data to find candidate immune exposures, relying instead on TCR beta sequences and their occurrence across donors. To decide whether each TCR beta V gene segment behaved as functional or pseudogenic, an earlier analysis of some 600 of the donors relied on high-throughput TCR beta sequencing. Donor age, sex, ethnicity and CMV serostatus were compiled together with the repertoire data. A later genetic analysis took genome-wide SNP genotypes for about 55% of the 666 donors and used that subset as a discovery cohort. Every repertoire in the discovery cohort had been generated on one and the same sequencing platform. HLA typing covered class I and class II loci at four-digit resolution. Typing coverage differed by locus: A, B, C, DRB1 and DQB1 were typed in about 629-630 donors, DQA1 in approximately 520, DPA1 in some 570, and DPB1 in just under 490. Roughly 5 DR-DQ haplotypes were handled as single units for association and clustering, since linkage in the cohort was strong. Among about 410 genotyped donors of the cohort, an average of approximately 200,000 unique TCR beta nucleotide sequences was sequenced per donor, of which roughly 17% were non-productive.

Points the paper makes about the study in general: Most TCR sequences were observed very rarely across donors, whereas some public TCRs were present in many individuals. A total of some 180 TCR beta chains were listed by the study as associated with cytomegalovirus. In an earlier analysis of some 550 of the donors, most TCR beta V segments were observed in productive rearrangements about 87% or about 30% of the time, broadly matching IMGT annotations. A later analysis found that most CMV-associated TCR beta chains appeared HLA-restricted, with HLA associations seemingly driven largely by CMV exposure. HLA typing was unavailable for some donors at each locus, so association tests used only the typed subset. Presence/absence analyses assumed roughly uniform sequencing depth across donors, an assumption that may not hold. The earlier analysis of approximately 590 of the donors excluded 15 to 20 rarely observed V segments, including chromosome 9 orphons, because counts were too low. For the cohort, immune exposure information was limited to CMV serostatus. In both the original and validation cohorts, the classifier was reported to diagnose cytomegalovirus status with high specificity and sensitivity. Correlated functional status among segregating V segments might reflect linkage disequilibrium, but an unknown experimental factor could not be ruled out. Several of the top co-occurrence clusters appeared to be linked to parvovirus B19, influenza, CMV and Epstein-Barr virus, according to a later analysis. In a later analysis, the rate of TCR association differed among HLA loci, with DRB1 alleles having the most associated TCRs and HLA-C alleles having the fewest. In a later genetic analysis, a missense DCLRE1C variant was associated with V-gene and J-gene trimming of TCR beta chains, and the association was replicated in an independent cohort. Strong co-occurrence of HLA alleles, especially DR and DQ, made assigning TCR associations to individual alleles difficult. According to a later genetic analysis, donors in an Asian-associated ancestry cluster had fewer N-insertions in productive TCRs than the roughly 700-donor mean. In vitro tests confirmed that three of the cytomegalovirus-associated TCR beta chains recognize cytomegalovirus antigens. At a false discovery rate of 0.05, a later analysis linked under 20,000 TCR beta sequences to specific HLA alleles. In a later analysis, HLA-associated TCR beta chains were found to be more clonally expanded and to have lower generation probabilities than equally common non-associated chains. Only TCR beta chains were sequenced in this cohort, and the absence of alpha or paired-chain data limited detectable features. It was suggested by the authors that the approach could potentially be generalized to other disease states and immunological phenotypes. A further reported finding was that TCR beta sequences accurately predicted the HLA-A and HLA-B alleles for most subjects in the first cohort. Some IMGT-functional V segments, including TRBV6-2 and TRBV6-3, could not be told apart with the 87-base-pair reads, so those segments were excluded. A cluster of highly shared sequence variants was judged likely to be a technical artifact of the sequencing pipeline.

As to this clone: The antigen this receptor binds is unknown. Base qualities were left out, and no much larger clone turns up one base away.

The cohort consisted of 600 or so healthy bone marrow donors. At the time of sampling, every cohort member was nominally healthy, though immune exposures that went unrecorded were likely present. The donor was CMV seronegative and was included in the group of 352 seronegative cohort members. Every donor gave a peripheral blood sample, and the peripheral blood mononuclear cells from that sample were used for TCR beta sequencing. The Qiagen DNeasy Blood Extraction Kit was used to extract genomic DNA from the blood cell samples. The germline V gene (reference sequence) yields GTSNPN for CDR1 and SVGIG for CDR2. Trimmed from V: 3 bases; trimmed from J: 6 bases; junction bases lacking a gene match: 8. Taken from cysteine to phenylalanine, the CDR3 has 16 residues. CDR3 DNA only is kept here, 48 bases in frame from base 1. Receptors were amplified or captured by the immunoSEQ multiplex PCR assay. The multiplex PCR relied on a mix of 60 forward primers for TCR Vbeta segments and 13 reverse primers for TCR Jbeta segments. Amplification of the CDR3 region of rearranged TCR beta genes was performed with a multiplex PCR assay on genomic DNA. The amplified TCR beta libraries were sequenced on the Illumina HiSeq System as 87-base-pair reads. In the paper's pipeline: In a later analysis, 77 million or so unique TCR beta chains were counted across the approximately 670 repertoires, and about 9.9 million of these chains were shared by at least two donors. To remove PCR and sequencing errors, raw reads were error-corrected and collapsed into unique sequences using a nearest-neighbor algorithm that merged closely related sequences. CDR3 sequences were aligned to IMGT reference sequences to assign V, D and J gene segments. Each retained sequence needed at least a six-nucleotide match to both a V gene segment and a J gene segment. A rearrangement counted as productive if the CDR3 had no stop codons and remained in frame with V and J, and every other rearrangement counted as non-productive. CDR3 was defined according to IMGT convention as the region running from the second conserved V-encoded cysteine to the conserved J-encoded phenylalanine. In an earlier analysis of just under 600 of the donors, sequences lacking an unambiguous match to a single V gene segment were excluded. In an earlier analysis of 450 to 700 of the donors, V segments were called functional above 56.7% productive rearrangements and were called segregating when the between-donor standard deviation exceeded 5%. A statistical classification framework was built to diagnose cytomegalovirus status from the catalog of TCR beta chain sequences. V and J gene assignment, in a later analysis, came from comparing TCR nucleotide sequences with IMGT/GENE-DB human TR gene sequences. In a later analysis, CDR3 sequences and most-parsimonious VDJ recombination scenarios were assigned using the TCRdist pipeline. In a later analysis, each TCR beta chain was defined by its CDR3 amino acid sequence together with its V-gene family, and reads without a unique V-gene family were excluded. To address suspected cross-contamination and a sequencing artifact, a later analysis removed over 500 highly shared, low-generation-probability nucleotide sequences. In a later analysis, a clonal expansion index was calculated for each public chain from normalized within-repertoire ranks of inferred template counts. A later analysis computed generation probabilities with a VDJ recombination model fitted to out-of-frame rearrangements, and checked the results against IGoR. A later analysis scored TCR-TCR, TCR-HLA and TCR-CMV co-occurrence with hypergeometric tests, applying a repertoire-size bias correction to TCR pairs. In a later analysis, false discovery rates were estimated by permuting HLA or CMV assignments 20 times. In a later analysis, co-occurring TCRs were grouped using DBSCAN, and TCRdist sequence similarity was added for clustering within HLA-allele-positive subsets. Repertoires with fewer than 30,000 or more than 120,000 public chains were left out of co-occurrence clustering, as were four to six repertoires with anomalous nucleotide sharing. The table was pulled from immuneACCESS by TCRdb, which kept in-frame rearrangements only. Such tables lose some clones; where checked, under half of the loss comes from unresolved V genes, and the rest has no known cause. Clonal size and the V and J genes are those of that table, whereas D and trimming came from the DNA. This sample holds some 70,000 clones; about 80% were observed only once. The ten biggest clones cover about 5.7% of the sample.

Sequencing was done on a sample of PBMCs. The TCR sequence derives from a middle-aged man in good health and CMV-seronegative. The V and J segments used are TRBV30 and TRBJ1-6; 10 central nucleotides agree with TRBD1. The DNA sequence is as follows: TGTGCCTGGAGGACCGGGACAGGGGCGGTTAATTCACCCCTCCACTTT. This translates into CAWRTGTGAVNSPLHF.